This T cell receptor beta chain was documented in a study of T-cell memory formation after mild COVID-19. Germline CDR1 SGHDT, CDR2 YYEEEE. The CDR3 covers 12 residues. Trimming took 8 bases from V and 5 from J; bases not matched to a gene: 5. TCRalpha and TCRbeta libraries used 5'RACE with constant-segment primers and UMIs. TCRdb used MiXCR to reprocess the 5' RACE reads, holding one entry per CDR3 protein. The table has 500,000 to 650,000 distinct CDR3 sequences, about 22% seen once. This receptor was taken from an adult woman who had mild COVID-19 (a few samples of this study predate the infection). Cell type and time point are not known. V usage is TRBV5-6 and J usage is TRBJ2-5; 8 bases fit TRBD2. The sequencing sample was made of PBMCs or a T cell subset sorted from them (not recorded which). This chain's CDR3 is CARRTSSETQYF. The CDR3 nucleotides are TGTGCCAGACGGACTAGCTCGGAGACCCAGTACTTC. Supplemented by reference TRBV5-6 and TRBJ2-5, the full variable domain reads DAGVTQSPTHLIKTRGQQVTLRCSPKSGHDTVSWYQQALGQGPQFIFQYYEEEERQRGNFPDRFSGHQFPNYSSELNVNALLLGDSALYLCARRTSSETQYFGPGTRLLVL.